Below, one T cell receptor beta chain is given with its context. Which antigen it targets is not known. Base qualities are not provided; no much larger clone lies one nucleotide away. Trimming at the junction amounts to 0 bases on V and 8 bases on J, and the germline ends lie 14 bases apart. From cysteine to phenylalanine, the CDR3 is 14 amino acids long. CDR3 DNA only is kept here, 42 bases in frame from base 1. CDR1 and CDR2 are read off the germline V gene as SGHDT and YYEEEE. Blood samples were collected up to 4 times in the first month after transplant and then at least monthly when available. The entry originates in a study of graft-versus-host responses after intestinal transplantation (dated by TCRdb to about 2021). As for the study more broadly: Multivisceral, liver-intestinal, or isolated intestinal transplants were received by the recipients. Rather than going through the commercial service, samples from three later patients were sequenced in-house on an Illumina MiSeq and processed with MiXCR. Alloreactive clones were identified by sequencing pre-transplant mixed lymphocyte reaction products and comparing them with unstimulated pre-transplant donor and recipient T cells. The cohort enrolled some 23 intestinal transplant recipients including one retransplant, and a few patients lacking pretransplant specimens were excluded. Bulk TCR-beta CDR3 sequencing was used to track graft-versus-host and host-versus-graft alloreactive T cell clones in the graft, circulation and bone marrow after intestinal transplantation. Every recipient was given anti-thymocyte globulin induction, followed by roughly 3 years of maintenance tacrolimus and steroids. Donor T cell macrochimerism was defined as a peak of at least 4% donor T cells among recipient peripheral blood mononuclear cells.

Overall results and qualifications from the work: Early after transplant, declines in HvG clones were associated with peak levels of circulating GvH clones. In patients with donor T cell macrochimerism, the allografts had high GvH to HvG T cell clonal ratios. Conclusions were limited by the relatively low number and heterogeneity of intestinal transplant patients. GvH clones were detected in recipient bone marrow, and some of these GvH clones were observed earlier in ileal mucosa or blood, consistent with an intestinal mucosal origin.

The method was the immunoSEQ multiplex PCR assay. Adaptive Biotechnologies carried out high-throughput TCR-beta CDR3 sequencing of genomic DNA for most patients. In the authors' own workflow: TCR sequencing data for approximately 19 patients were retrieved from Adaptive's ImmunoSEQ software; a few other patients were processed with MiXCR and VDJtools. Because the origin of CDR3 nucleotide sequences shared between donor and recipient could not be assigned, those sequences were removed. At least 2-fold expansion over unstimulated cells and a minimum CFSE-low frequency of 0.002% (template counts) or 0.001% (read counts) were required for clones to be classified as alloreactive. Clones were considered mappable if detected in sequenced pre-transplant spleen, lymph node, or MLR CFSE-low populations of the donor or recipient. The cumulative frequency of alloreactive clones was calculated as a percentage of all sequences, weighted by copy number. TCRdb retrieved this table from immuneACCESS and kept in-frame rearrangements only. Not all clones are present; in checked studies, unresolved V genes account for under half, and no reason is known for the remainder. That table is the source of V, J and clone size, and D and trimming were worked out from the DNA. In all, the sample holds about 40,000 clones, and under 95% of those were seen once. The ten largest clones add up to around 2.5% of the sample.

The receptor chain draws on TRBV5-6 and TRBJ1-2; the D gene identity is not certain. The TCR originated in a human patient who received an intestinal transplant, so some T cells may come from the graft donor. The sequences come from PBMCs, collected roughly 300 days after intestinal transplant. The CDR3 reads as follows: CASSLVGFTYGYTF. The nucleotides are TGTGCCAGCAGCTTGGTAGGGTTTACATACGGCTACACCTTC. With the portions outside the CDR3 filled from the reference TRBV5-6 and TRBJ1-2 genes, the complete variable region becomes DAGVTQSPTHLIKTRGQQVTLRCSPKSGHDTVSWYQQALGQGPQFIFQYYEEEERQRGNFPDRFSGHQFPNYSSELNVNALLLGDSALYLCASSLVGFTYGYTFGSGTRLTVV.